The 27 T cell receptor beta chains below all came from one sample that was sequenced in a study of blood T cell repertoires in COVID-19. The data were produced by immunoSEQ multiplex PCR, yet TCRdb's version contains in-frame clones alone and is incomplete. The table lists more than 200,000 clones, more than 85% of them singletons. The specimen sequenced was PBMCs or T cells enriched from blood (not recorded which). These receptor sequences come from a woman between 50 and 59 years old who had recovered from COVID-19.

J is TRBJ2-7 and V is TRBV27; 8 bases map to TRBD2. CDR3 size: 14 residues. Trimming took 7 bases from V and 2 from J; bases not matched to a gene: 7. CDR1 and CDR2 from the germline V gene are MNHEY and SMNVEV (reference sequence). CDR3 protein: CASTSSGSPYEQYF. CDR3 DNA: TGTGCCAGCACGTCGAGCGGGAGCCCCTACGAGCAGTACTTC.

This sequence joins TRBV19 and TRBJ2-2, with TRBD1 matching 9 bases. The CDR3 consists of 15 residues. The V gene's germline CDR1 is LNHDA and CDR2 SQIVND (reference sequence). After removal of 8 bases from V and 4 bases from J, the junction contained 8 bases not matched to a gene. In nucleotides, the CDR3 is TGTGCCAGTCGGCGACAGGGGGTTGTCACCGGGGAGCTGTTTTTT. It specifies CASRRQGVVTGELFF.

The V call is TRBV3-1 (or the pseudogene TRBV3-2), the J call TRBJ1-1; D gene ambiguous. The CDR3 totals 13 residues. The V gene lost 1 base and the J gene lost 1 base, with 4 bases spanning the gap. CDR1 is LGHDT, CDR2 YNNKEL, per germline (reference sequence). CDR3 sequence (DNA): TGTGCCAGCAGCCAAGCGTGGAACACTGAAGCTTTCTTT. Its translation: CASSQAWNTEAFF.

The chain links TRBV5-4 to TRBJ2-3; D might be TRBD1 (6 bases). The CDR3 spans 14 residues. Trimming stripped 3 bases from V and 2 bases from J, with 10 bases between. The germline CDR1 and CDR2 sequences are SGHNT and YYREEE (reference sequence). The CDR3, as DNA: TGTGCCAGCAGCTCCTGGACAGACACAGATACGCAGTATTTT. This codes for CASSSWTDTDTQYF. The variable domain in full, completed from reference TRBV5-4 and TRBJ2-3, reads ETGVTQSPTHLIKTRGQQVTLRCSSQSGHNTVSWYQQALGQGPQFIFQYYREEENGRGNFPPRFSGLQFPNYSSELNVNALELDDSALYLCASSSWTDTDTQYFGPGTRLTVL.

J is TRBJ2-4 and V is TRBV28; unclear D gene. Trimming cost V 5 bases and J 1 base, with 6 bases left between them. The CDR3 totals 13 residues. Per the germline V gene, CDR1 is MDHEN and CDR2 is SYDVKM. CDR3 bases: TGTGCCAGCAGTCGGGTTGCCAAAAACATTCAGTACTTC. Amino acid sequence: CASSRVAKNIQYF.

This chain uses TRBV10-3 with TRBJ1-1; D is ambiguous. Trimming stripped 6 bases from V and 0 bases from J, with 5 bases between. CDR1 ENHRY and CDR2 SYGVKD come from the germline V gene. CDR3 length equals 12 residues. The CDR3 spells CAISHMNTEAFF. The CDR3, as DNA: TGTGCCATCAGCCACATGAACACTGAAGCTTTCTTT.

In its sample, this clone was seen a few times. V is TRBV7-9 and J is TRBJ1-1; TRBD1 matches 8 bases. Germline lookup yields CDR1 SEHNR and CDR2 FQNEAQ (reference sequence). The CDR3 has 16 residues. The V gene end was trimmed by 6 bases and the J gene end by 0 bases; junction bases not matched to a gene: 9. The CDR3 loop reads CASSSRTGTMNTEAFF. The CDR3 DNA sequence: TGTGCCAGCAGTTCACGGACAGGGACAATGAACACTGAAGCTTTCTTT.

Concerning this clone: The junction departs from the called germline gene at one end, perhaps through a read error. V gene TRBV20-1 combines with J gene TRBJ2-3, with 11 bases aligning to TRBD2. The length of the CDR3 is 11 residues. CDR1 and CDR2 from the germline V gene are DFQATT and SNEGSKA (reference sequence). CDR3 loop: CSATTSGTMGF. DNA for the CDR3: TGCAGTGCTACGACTAGCGGGACCATGGGTTTT.

The rearrangement uses TRBV3-1 (or the pseudogene TRBV3-2) and TRBJ2-2; TRBD2 agrees at 14 bases. Germline loops: CDR1 LGHDT, CDR2 YNNKEL (reference sequence). This CDR3 is 16 amino acids long. V was clipped by 4 bases and J by 6 bases; unmatched bases: 4. DNA for the CDR3: TGTGCCAGCAGCCGGGGACTAGCGGGAGAGGCCGGGGAGCTGTTTTTT. Its translation is CASSRGLAGEAGELFF.

The V gene is TRBV7-6, the J gene TRBJ2-7; D unresolved. Per germline, CDR1 SGHVS and CDR2 FNYEAQ. Trimming pared 5 bases from V and 0 bases from J, leaving 17 bases between. There are 16 residues in the CDR3. The CDR3 loop is CASSPRVATSSYEQYF. The CDR3 nucleotides read TGTGCCAGCAGCCCCCGGGTGGCAACCAGCTCCTACGAGCAGTACTTC.

The chain has TRBV18 and TRBJ2-1, with D possibly matching TRBD2 (6 bases). Between the trimmed V and J ends, which lost 0 bases and 0 bases, there was a span of 12 bases. There are 17 residues in the CDR3. The germline gives CDR1 KGHSH, CDR2 LQKENI. The CDR3 DNA reads TGTGCCAGCTCACCACCGTGGACTAAAGGCTCCTACAATGAGCAGTTCTTC. Translated, it gives CASSPPWTKGSYNEQFF.

The chain links TRBV29-1 to TRBJ1-1; the D is unclear. This CDR3 is built from 13 residues. From germline, CDR1 is SQVTM and CDR2 ANQGSEA. V was shortened by 7 bases and J by 0 bases, with 12 bases between the two germline ends. Written as DNA, the CDR3 is TGCAGCGCCGGAGCGGGAATGAACACTGAAGCTTTCTTT. This gives the protein CSAGAGMNTEAFF.

This chain links TRBV2 with TRBJ1-2; 12 bases agree with TRBD1. The V segment lost 10 bases and the J segment 2 bases; nucleotides outside the gene matches: 11. The germline gives CDR1 SNHLY, CDR2 FYNNEI. There are 16 residues in the CDR3. CDR3 loop: CAIYRDRGLGNYGYTF. CDR3 nucleotides: TGTGCCATATACCGGGACAGGGGGCTAGGCAACTATGGCTACACCTTC.

V is TRBV4-1 and J is TRBJ2-2; 10 bases fit TRBD2. Trimming took 0 bases from V and 5 from J; bases not matched to a gene: 6. CDR1 is MGHRA, CDR2 YSYEKL, per germline. This CDR3 has 17 amino acids. DNA of the CDR3: TGCGCCAGCAGCCAAGAGCCTAGCGGGAGTTATACCGGGGAGCTGTTTTTT. It codes for CASSQEPSGSYTGELFF.

A single count supports this clone. V usage is TRBV7-9 and J usage is TRBJ2-5; TRBD1 aligns across 8 bases. Unmatched junction bases numbered 5, after V lost 5 bases and J lost 0 bases. The CDR3 is 15 amino acids. Germline V gene lookup returns CDR1 SEHNR and CDR2 FQNEAQ (reference sequence). CDR3 region: CASSPGTGDQETQYF. The DNA for the CDR3 is TGTGCCAGCAGCCCCGGGACAGGCGACCAAGAGACCCAGTACTTC. The entire variable domain, with the rest obtained from reference TRBV7-9 and TRBJ2-5, is as follows: DTGVSQNPRHKITKRGQNVTFRCDPISEHNRLYWYRQTLGQGPEFLTYFQNEAQLEKSRLLSDRFSAERPKGSFSTLEIQRTEQGDSAMYLCASSPGTGDQETQYFGPGTRLLVL.

This chain uses TRBV28 with TRBJ1-1; 8 bases are shared with TRBD1. J lost 5 bases, V lost 8 bases, and 13 bases had no gene match. The CDR3 covers 15 residues. CDR1 and CDR2 from the germline V gene are MDHEN and SYDVKM. CDR3 coding DNA: TGTGCCAGCCCCCCCCATGGACAGGGAGGGACTGAAGCTTTCTTT. Its translation: CASPPHGQGGTEAFF. The full variable domain, its missing parts supplied by reference TRBV28 and TRBJ1-1, is DVKVTQSSRYLVKRTGEKVFLECVQDMDHENMFWYRQDPGLGLRLIYFSYDVKMKEKGDIPEGYSVSREKKERFSLILESASTNQTSMYLCASPPHGQGGTEAFFGQGTRLTVV.

The rearrangement uses TRBV7-8 and TRBJ1-1, with unresolved D. The length of the CDR3 is 14 residues. In germline, CDR1 is SGHVS, CDR2 FQNEAQ. V was pared by 3 bases and J by 0 bases, with 8 bases between. CDR3 protein: CASSLLRLNTEAFF. In DNA form, the CDR3 reads TGTGCCAGCAGCTTGCTCAGGTTGAACACTGAAGCTTTCTTT.

This chain uses TRBV3-1 (or the pseudogene TRBV3-2) with TRBJ1-3; the D gene is possibly TRBD1 (5 bases). CDR1 is LGHDT, CDR2 YNNKEL, per germline (reference sequence). CDR3 size: 16 residues. Trimming shortened V by 0 bases and J by 3 bases, and 12 bases separated the two germline ends. The CDR3 loop is CASSQDGGNYGNTIYF. The DNA for the CDR3 is TGTGCCAGCAGCCAAGATGGGGGGAATTATGGAAACACCATATATTTT.

V usage is TRBV4-2 and J usage is TRBJ2-5; 10 nucleotides match TRBD2. Germline values: CDR1 LGHNA, CDR2 YNFKEQ. This CDR3 region has 16 residues. With V trimmed by 0 bases and J by 5 bases, 6 bases remained unmatched. CDR3 bases: TGTGCCAGCAGCCAAGATTTGCTAGCGGGAGTGGAGACCCAGTACTTC. This encodes CASSQDLLAGVETQYF.

The rearrangement links TRBV7-3 to TRBJ1-2, with D perhaps matching TRBD1 (6 bases). Germline V gives CDR1 SGHTA, CDR2 FQGTGA. Trimming took 3 bases from V and 5 from J, leaving 10 bases between them. The CDR3 contains 13 residues. The CDR3 DNA sequence: TGTGCCAGCAGCTTGGGCAGGGGATATGGCTACACCTTC. Its protein is CASSLGRGYGYTF.

The chain couples TRBV19 to TRBJ1-2; D call uncertain. Per the germline V gene, CDR1 is LNHDA and CDR2 is SQIVND (reference sequence). The CDR3 sequence is 14 residues long. The ends were cut back, 6 bases at V and 4 bases at J, with 15 bases in the middle. Here the CDR3 reads CASSVDREFYGYTF. CDR3 DNA sequence: TGTGCCAGTAGCGTAGACCGGGAATTCTATGGCTACACCTTC.

This chain uses TRBV3-1 (or the pseudogene TRBV3-2) with TRBJ2-7; D is ambiguous. With 5 bases removed from V and 1 base from J, the gap between germline ends came to 12 bases. Looked up from germline, CDR1 is LGHDT and CDR2 is YNNKEL (reference sequence). The CDR3 covers 14 residues. Here the CDR3 reads CASSERSLSYEQYF. CDR3 DNA: TGTGCCAGCAGCGAGAGATCCCTTTCCTACGAGCAGTACTTC.

The chain carries TRBV19 and TRBJ1-1, with 9 bases lining up with TRBD1. In germline, CDR1 is LNHDA, CDR2 SQIVND (reference sequence). This CDR3 comprises 15 residues. J lost 1 base, V lost 7 bases, and 7 bases had no gene match. CDR3 coding DNA: TGTGCCAGTACCGTGAGGGGACAGGGGAACACTGAAGCTTTCTTT. Its protein is CASTVRGQGNTEAFF.

The V gene is TRBV19, the J gene TRBJ2-1; 10 positions match TRBD1. Germline V CDR1 and CDR2: LNHDA, SQIVND (reference sequence). Trimming at V came to 8 bases and at J to 0 bases, leaving 7 bases not matched to a gene. CDR3 length: 16 amino acids. The CDR3 nucleotides are TGTGCCAGTCGGACAGGGGGACCCCGCTCCTACAATGAGCAGTTCTTC. Translated: CASRTGGPRSYNEQFF. Complete variable domain (other parts from reference TRBV19 and TRBJ2-1): DGGITQSPKYLFRKEGQNVTLSCEQNLNHDAMYWYRQDPGQGLRLIYYSQIVNDFQKGDIAEGYSVSREKKESFPLTVTSAQKNPTAFYLCASRTGGPRSYNEQFFGPGTRLTVL.

In its sample, this clone was seen once. This chain connects TRBV7-3 to TRBJ2-1, with TRBD2 matching over 13 bases. Germline V gene data show CDR1 as SGHTA and CDR2 as FQGTGA. This CDR3 is 20 amino acids long. With 4 bases clipped from V and 5 bases from J, the junction kept 17 bases outside the gene matches. The CDR3 DNA sequence: TGTGCCAGCAGCTCGATGCCCCCTGGACTAGCGGGAGTGGTCCACAATGAGCAGTTCTTC. It specifies CASSSMPPGLAGVVHNEQFF.

The rearrangement joins TRBV19 to TRBJ2-7; weak D call: TRBD1 (5 bases). V dropped 3 bases and J dropped 6 bases, with 15 bases sitting between them. The germline V gene encodes CDR1 LNHDA and CDR2 SQIVND (reference sequence). This CDR3 has 14 residues. In nucleotides, the CDR3 is TGTGCCAGTAGTATTGATCAGGGTTCAGTCGAGCAGTACTTC. Protein sequence: CASSIDQGSVEQYF. The entire variable domain, with the rest obtained from reference TRBV19 and TRBJ2-7, is as follows: DGGITQSPKYLFRKEGQNVTLSCEQNLNHDAMYWYRQDPGQGLRLIYYSQIVNDFQKGDIAEGYSVSREKKESFPLTVTSAQKNPTAFYLCASSIDQGSVEQYFGPGTRLTVT.

In this sample, this clone turned up many times. This chain links TRBV6-4 with TRBJ2-1; TRBD2 is a possible D gene (6 bases). The CDR3 extends over 14 amino acids. Per germline, CDR1 MRHNA and CDR2 SNTAGT. Trimming took off 4 bases at V and 5 bases at J, with 12 bases between the two ends. The CDR3 DNA follows: TGTGCCAGCAGTGTAGCGGCCAGTCACAATGAGCAGTTCTTC. This gives the protein CASSVAASHNEQFF.